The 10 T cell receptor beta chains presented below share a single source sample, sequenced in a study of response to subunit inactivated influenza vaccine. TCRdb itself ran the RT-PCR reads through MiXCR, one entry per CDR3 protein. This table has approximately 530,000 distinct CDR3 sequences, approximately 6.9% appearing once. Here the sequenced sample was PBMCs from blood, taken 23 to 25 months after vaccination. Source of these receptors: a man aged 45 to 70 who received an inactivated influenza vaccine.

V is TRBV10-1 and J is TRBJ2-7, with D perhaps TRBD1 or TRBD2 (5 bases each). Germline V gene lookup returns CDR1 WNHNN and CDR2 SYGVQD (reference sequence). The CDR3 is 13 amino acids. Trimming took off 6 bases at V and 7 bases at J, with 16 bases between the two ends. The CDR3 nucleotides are TGCGCCAGCAGCGGGGACCTCCGAGGAGAGCAGTACTTC. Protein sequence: CASSGDLRGEQYF.

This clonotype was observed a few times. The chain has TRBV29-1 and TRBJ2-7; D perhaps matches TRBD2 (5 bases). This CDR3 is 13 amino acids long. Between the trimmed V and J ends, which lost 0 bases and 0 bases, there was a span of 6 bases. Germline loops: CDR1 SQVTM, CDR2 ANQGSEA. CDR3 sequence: CSVEDEGSYEQYF. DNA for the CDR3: TGCAGCGTTGAAGATGAGGGCTCCTACGAGCAGTACTTC.

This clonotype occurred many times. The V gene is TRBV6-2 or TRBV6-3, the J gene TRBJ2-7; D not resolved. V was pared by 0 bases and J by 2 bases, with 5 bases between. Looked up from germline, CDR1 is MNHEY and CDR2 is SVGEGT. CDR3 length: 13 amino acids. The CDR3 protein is CASSYSGAYEQYF. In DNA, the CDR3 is TGTGCCAGCAGTTACTCCGGCGCCTACGAGCAGTACTTC.

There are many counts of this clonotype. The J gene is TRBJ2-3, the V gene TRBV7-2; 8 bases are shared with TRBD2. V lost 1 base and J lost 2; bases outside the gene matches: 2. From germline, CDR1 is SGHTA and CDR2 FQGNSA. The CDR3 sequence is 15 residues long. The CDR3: CASSLVAGFTDTQYF. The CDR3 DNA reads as TGTGCCAGCAGCTTAGTAGCGGGATTCACAGATACGCAGTATTTT.

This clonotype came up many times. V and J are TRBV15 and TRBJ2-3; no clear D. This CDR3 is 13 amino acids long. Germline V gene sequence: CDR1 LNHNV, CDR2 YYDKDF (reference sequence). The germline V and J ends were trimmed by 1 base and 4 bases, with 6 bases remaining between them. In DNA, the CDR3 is TGTGCCACCAGCAGAGCAGGTTCAGATACGCAGTATTTT. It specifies CATSRAGSDTQYF.

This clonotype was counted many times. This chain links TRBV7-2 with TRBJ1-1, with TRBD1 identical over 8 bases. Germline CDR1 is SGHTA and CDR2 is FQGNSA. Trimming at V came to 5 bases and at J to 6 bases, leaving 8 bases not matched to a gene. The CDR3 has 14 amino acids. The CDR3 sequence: CASSVRQGIAEAFF. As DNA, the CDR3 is TGTGCCAGCAGCGTTAGACAGGGGATAGCTGAAGCTTTCTTT.

The chain's CDR3 is CASSSLTGRGYTF. In DNA form, the CDR3 reads TGTGCCAGCAGTTCCTTGACAGGGCGAGGCTACACCTTC. The rearrangement uses TRBV12-3 or TRBV12-4 and TRBJ1-2; TRBD1 agrees at 7 bases. This CDR3 has 13 amino acids. Trimming cost V 4 bases and J 8 bases; bases outside gene matches: 7.

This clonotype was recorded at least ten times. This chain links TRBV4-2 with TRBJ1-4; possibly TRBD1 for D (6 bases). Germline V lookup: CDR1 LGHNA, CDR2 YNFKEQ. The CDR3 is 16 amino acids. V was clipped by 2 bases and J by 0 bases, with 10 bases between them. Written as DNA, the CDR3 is TGTGCCAGCAGCCAAACTGGACAGCCAACTAATGAAAAACTGTTTTTT. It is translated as CASSQTGQPTNEKLFF.

The CDR3 region is CSGHSGRAPGPNSSNEQFF. The CDR3 DNA sequence: TGCAGTGGCCACAGCGGGAGGGCCCCTGGGCCAAACAGTTCCAATGAGCAGTTCTTC. The rearrangement links TRBV20-1 to TRBJ2-1; 10 bases agree with TRBD2. The CDR3 sequence is 19 residues long. Germline CDR1 is DFQATT and CDR2 is SNEGSKA (reference sequence). V shed 7 bases and J 6 bases; nucleotides not matched to a gene: 24.

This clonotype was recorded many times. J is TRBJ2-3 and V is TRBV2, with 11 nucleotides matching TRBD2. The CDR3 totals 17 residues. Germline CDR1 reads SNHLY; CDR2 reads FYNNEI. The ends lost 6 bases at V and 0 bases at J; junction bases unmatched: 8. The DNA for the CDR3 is TGTGCCAGCAGAAGACTAGCGGGAATGGGGAGCACAGATACGCAGTATTTT. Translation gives CASRRLAGMGSTDTQYF.